These 4 T cell receptor beta chains were sequenced from one sample in a study of cytomegalovirus exposure and HLA in healthy donors. Only in-frame clones appear in the TCRdb table, and some are missing; sequencing was by immunoSEQ multiplex PCR. The repertoire consists of tens of thousands of clones, with about 96% occurring once and the leading ten covering 0.78%. Sample: PBMCs. These receptors were obtained from a man younger than 35 in good health and CMV-seronegative.

The chain's CDR3 is CASSISGGNWHTEAFF. In DNA, the CDR3 is TGTGCCAGTAGTATCTCAGGGGGCAATTGGCACACTGAAGCTTTCTTT. The gene calls are TRBV19 and TRBJ1-1; the match to TRBD1 covers 8 bases. V lost 3 bases to trimming and J lost 3 bases; unmatched junction nucleotides: 9. CDR3 length: 16 amino acids. Germline loops: CDR1 LNHDA, CDR2 SQIVND (reference sequence).

This clone was recorded once. This chain connects TRBV4-1 to TRBJ2-6; 9 bases fit TRBD1. V gave up 5 bases and J gave up 1 base; unmatched junction bases: 9. Germline assignment: CDR1 MGHRA and CDR2 YSYEKL. The CDR3 extends over 18 amino acids. The CDR3 sequence: CASSSTRDRVSGANVLTF. CDR3 nucleotide sequence: TGCGCCAGCAGCTCAACCCGGGACAGGGTGTCTGGGGCCAACGTCCTGACTTTC.

The chain is built from TRBV18 and TRBJ1-5, with 11 bases that match TRBD1. The V gene end was trimmed by 4 bases and the J gene end by 2 bases; junction bases not matched to a gene: 4. The CDR3 loop spans 16 amino acids. Germline V gene data show CDR1 as KGHSH and CDR2 as LQKENI. The CDR3 is CASSQDRGHRNQPQHF. The CDR3, as DNA: TGTGCCAGCTCACAGGACAGGGGGCATCGCAATCAGCCCCAGCATTTT.

The rearrangement uses TRBV6-6 and TRBJ2-7; the match to TRBD2 covers 7 bases. The CDR3 has 15 amino acids. Germline V lookup: CDR1 MNHNY, CDR2 SVGAGI (reference sequence). With V trimmed by 6 bases and J by 3 bases, 11 bases remained unmatched. The CDR3 nucleotides read TGTGCCAGCAGAAAGGGAGGGGAGGGCCGCTACGAGCAGTACTTC. Encoded protein: CASRKGGEGRYEQYF.